This is a list of T cell receptor beta chains from one sample in a study of T cells in Graves' hyperthyroidism and ophthalmopathy. TCRdb reprocessed the multiplex PCR reads via MiXCR and lists one record per CDR3 protein. The sample has more than 250,000 distinct CDR3 sequences; roughly 15% are singletons. Material for sequencing was blood. These TCRs come from a woman aged 50 to 60 with Graves' hyperthyroidism that later progressed to Graves' ophthalmopathy. The CDR3 runs from the conserved cysteine through the conserved F or W. The order of the fields is J gene, V gene, CDR3 protein.

j_gene: TRBJ1-5
v_gene: TRBV12-3/TRBV12-4
CDR3aa: CASSSGGRQPQHF

j_gene: TRBJ2-3
v_gene: TRBV20-1
CDR3aa: CSALTGVVADTQYF

j_gene: TRBJ1-1
v_gene: TRBV4-1
CDR3aa: CASSQGPRQGTEAFF

j_gene: TRBJ2-1
v_gene: TRBV20-1
CDR3aa: CSATDRVFYNEQFF

j_gene: TRBJ2-2
v_gene: TRBV7-2
CDR3aa: CASRPTGSGELFF

j_gene: TRBJ1-5
v_gene: TRBV28
CDR3aa: CATNGEQGPGYLAQHF

j_gene: TRBJ2-1
v_gene: TRBV2
CDR3aa: CASSPDWDNEQFF

j_gene: TRBJ1-3
v_gene: TRBV7-9
CDR3aa: CASSFNRDTSGNTIYF

j_gene: TRBJ2-1
v_gene: TRBV28
CDR3aa: CASSYLFNEQFF

j_gene: TRBJ2-4
v_gene: TRBV19
CDR3aa: CASSNPWHRLYAKNIQYF

j_gene: TRBJ2-1
v_gene: TRBV28
CDR3aa: CASSSAAGGYSYNEQFF

j_gene: TRBJ1-1
v_gene: TRBV19
CDR3aa: CASSIGHRNTEAFF

j_gene: TRBJ2-2
v_gene: TRBV13
CDR3aa: CASRPPSVGTGELFF

j_gene: TRBJ2-7
v_gene: TRBV19
CDR3aa: CASRSGGFPYEQYF

j_gene: TRBJ2-1
v_gene: TRBV18
CDR3aa: CASSPPGLANNEQFF

j_gene: TRBJ1-2
v_gene: TRBV20-1
CDR3aa: CSLRTVHGYTF

j_gene: TRBJ2-5
v_gene: TRBV24-1
CDR3aa: CATSEGLAGGGRVQETQYF

j_gene: TRBJ2-7
v_gene: TRBV7-2
CDR3aa: CATAPSVLSYEQYF

j_gene: TRBJ2-7
v_gene: TRBV2
CDR3aa: CASSATPSSYEQYF

j_gene: TRBJ2-5
v_gene: TRBV24-1
CDR3aa: CATSGLTSGSKDRVSQETQYF

j_gene: TRBJ1-1
v_gene: TRBV20-1
CDR3aa: CSARKGQGSTEAFF

j_gene: TRBJ2-7
v_gene: TRBV5-1
CDR3aa: CASSLSSTSGSLYEQYF

j_gene: TRBJ1-5
v_gene: TRBV27
CDR3aa: CASSLSQGWQPQHF

j_gene: TRBJ2-1
v_gene: TRBV7-8
CDR3aa: CASSKGTPSNEQFF

j_gene: TRBJ2-7
v_gene: TRBV3-1
CDR3aa: CASSQGGQGGGEQYF

j_gene: TRBJ1-1
v_gene: TRBV5-1
CDR3aa: CASSLAYRGPDTEAFF

j_gene: TRBJ2-7
v_gene: TRBV7-2
CDR3aa: CASSSLGGAGYEQYF

j_gene: TRBJ1-1
v_gene: TRBV6-1
CDR3aa: CASGSSRQGEAFF

j_gene: TRBJ2-5
v_gene: TRBV2
CDR3aa: CASSAVEETQYF

j_gene: TRBJ2-7
v_gene: TRBV2
CDR3aa: CASRDDRGAYEQYF

j_gene: TRBJ1-5
v_gene: TRBV24-1
CDR3aa: CATSGDSEGGSNQPQHF

j_gene: TRBJ2-7
v_gene: TRBV9
CDR3aa: CASSDQGPPYEQYF

j_gene: TRBJ2-2
v_gene: TRBV30
CDR3aa: CAWRSQGFGELFF

j_gene: TRBJ2-3
v_gene: TRBV9
CDR3aa: CASSVAGNRDFTDTQYF

j_gene: TRBJ2-3
v_gene: TRBV5-6
CDR3aa: CASSLGLATGDTQYF

j_gene: TRBJ1-6
v_gene: TRBV5-1
CDR3aa: CASSLTGGINSPLHF

j_gene: TRBJ2-2
v_gene: TRBV5-4
CDR3aa: CASSSTGTANTGELFF

j_gene: TRBJ2-7
v_gene: TRBV7-8
CDR3aa: CASSLAYYVQGKSSYEQYF

j_gene: TRBJ1-2
v_gene: TRBV11-2
CDR3aa: CASSRGTDRVPSWGYGYTF

j_gene: TRBJ2-3
v_gene: TRBV7-3
CDR3aa: CASSSQGTDTQYF

j_gene: TRBJ2-3
v_gene: TRBV9
CDR3aa: CASSVEGRSTDTQYF

j_gene: TRBJ2-3
v_gene: TRBV6-4
CDR3aa: CASSDGRGLAGNTQYF

j_gene: TRBJ1-1
v_gene: TRBV3-1
CDR3aa: CASSQALTGSEAEAFF

j_gene: TRBJ1-2
v_gene: TRBV11-2
CDR3aa: CASSPGTSGYGYTF

j_gene: TRBJ1-2
v_gene: TRBV19
CDR3aa: CASSISGVRNYGYTF

j_gene: TRBJ2-7
v_gene: TRBV2
CDR3aa: CAGQGTPDHEQYF